These T cell receptor beta chains were read from a single sample in a study of T cell repertoires in cytomegalovirus infection. Via MiXCR, TCRdb re-called the reads, giving one row per CDR3 protein. Here the sample spans fewer than 550,000 distinct CDR3 sequences, about 11% being singletons. Sequenced: PBMCs. Every receptor here comes from a human donor in good health (CMV status not recorded). Some clones in this sample may be carry-over from other donors' samples. The CDR3 runs from the conserved cysteine through the conserved F or W. Clone size, where shown, is once, few, many, or a class for clones that have expanded.

CASSGTTNTEAFF,few,TRBV25-1,TRBJ1-1
CASSLTRQEGETQYF,many,TRBV7-3,TRBJ2-5
CSAQRYTRDEQYF,-,TRBV20-1,TRBJ2-7
CASNDQGANVLTF,many,TRBV7-9,TRBJ2-6
CASSSGIANTEAFF,few,TRBV25-1,TRBJ1-1
CASRRLAGGGEQFF,many,TRBV19,TRBJ2-1
CASSPRGGFINQPQHF,many,TRBV7-6,TRBJ1-5
CATQEDNSPLHF,few,TRBV10-3,TRBJ1-6
CASSEQASTDTQYF,many,TRBV19,TRBJ2-3
CASSQDGGGQETQYF,many,TRBV7-9,TRBJ2-5
CASSRLRFGNEQFF,few,TRBV5-6,TRBJ2-1
CASSLPLNAEQFF,-,TRBV5-1,TRBJ2-1
CASSYGEYSNQPQHF,-,TRBV7-9,TRBJ1-5
CASSESVTSYEQYF,many,TRBV25-1,TRBJ2-7
CASSTRGVNEKLFF,few,TRBV28,TRBJ1-4
CATAWGQGDTEAFF,many,TRBV5-4,TRBJ1-1
CASSLTSGTAYEQYF,many,TRBV7-2,TRBJ2-7